This TCR beta chain was recorded in a study of immune evolution from preneoplasia to lung adenocarcinoma. Study-wide points: Clonality was highest in normal lung, lower in later-stage lesions apparently. Top clone frequencies peaked in normal lung, apparently declining through invasive adenocarcinoma.

Of note for this clone: What it recognizes is unknown.

Sequencing was performed with immunoSEQ multiplex PCR; in TCRdb, only in-frame clones are kept and a portion is missing. This table holds 7,000 to 9,000 clones, roughly three quarters found once. Germline CDR1 reads SGHTA; CDR2 reads FQGNSA. The CDR3 totals 13 residues. V shed 5 bases, J shed 11 bases, and the junction held 5 bases outside the gene matches. Histologic diagnosis was independently verified by two lung pathologists. The source of this sequence is a person aged 70 to 85 with lung adenocarcinoma. Sequenced sample: FFPE adjacent normal lung tissue. The genes are TRBV7-2 and TRBJ2-2; 10 bases align to TRBD1. The CDR3 is CASSRTGGSELFF. The CDR3 nucleotides read TGTGCCAGCAGCCGGACAGGGGGAAGCGAGCTGTTTTTT.